The following is a T cell receptor (beta chain) sequence with its context. In the source study's methods: Researchers report that nucleated cell counts were estimated from reference gene primer amplification. Profiled with immunoSEQ multiplex PCR; TCRdb holds only in-frame clones, not every one. V, J and clone size reflect that table, while D and trimming were determined from the DNA. The sample includes a few hundred thousand clones, around 84% of them seen just once. After removal of 4 bases from V and 10 bases from J, the junction contained 10 bases not matched to a gene. There are 14 residues in the CDR3. Per germline, CDR1 SGHNT and CDR2 YYREEE (reference sequence). This entry is derived from a study of blood T cell repertoires in COVID-19. Study as a whole: Spain, Italy and the United States supplied samples that represented acute and convalescent COVID-19. PBMCs, B-cell-depleted T cells, or T cells provided the cDNA or gDNA that made up the material.

The specimen was peripheral blood. This chain links TRBV5-4 with TRBJ2-1, with 8 bases fitting TRBD2. This TCR was sampled from a man aged 30-40 years with active or convalescent COVID-19. The CDR3 bases are TGTGCCAGCAGCCAATCGGGACGCGGGGGGGAGCAGTTCTTC. This codes for CASSQSGRGGEQFF.